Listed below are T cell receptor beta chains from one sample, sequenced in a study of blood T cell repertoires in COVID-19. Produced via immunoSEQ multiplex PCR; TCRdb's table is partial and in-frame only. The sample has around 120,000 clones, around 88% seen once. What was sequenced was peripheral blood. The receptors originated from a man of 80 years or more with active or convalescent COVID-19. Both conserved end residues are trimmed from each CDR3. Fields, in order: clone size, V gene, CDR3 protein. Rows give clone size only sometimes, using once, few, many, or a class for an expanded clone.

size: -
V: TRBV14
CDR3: ASSQDWTADTQY

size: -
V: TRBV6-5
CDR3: ASTREVTTEAF

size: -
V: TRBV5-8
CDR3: ASSLALSPGAQPQH

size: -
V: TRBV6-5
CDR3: ASRKGRQGDNEQF

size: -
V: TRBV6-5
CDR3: ASREGLAGINEQF

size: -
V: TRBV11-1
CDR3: ASSLAGGPVGNEQF

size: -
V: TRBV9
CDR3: ASSVAGTYQETQY

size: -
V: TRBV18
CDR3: ASSEDRGGYT

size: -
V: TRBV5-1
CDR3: ASSLIQETQY

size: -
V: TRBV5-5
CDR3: ASSTDRFGNTIY

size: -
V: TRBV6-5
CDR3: ASSSGVVQNSPLH

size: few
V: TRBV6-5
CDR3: ASSLGGNTEAF

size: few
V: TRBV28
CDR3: ASNEASSPLH

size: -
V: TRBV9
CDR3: ASSFRDFPTDTQY

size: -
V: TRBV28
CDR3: ASSSSQGVGNQPQH

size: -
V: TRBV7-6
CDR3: ASSPGFEGTDTQY

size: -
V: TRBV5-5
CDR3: ASSLVAGWTEAF

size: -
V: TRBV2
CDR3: ASSEVQRGPTDTQY

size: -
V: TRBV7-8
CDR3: ASSLTAGGNQPQH

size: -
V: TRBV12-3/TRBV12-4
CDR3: ASSLEGFTQY

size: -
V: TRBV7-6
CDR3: ASSLATEGEQF

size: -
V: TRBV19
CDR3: ASLPGQSVNTEAF

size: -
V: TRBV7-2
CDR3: ASSSGQFYGYT

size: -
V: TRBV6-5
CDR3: ASTGARTEAF

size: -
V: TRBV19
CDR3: ASTPDRGGGTDTQY

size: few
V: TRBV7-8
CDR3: ASSSSETGAKSIYGYT

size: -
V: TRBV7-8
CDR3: ASSLEQGYQPQH

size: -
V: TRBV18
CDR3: ASSPRTDREETQY

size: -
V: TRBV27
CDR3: ASSPWEGSYEQY

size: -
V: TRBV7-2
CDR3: ASSRDRGISPLH

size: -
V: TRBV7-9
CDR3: ASSLEEGYGYT

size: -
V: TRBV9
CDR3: ASSVSSSGNTIY

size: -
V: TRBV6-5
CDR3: ASSYGTGGQPQH

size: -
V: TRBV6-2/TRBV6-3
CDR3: ASSYSSESNTGELF

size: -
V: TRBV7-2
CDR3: ASRRGGNGNTIY

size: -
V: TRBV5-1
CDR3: ASSFQGGEQF

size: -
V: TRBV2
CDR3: ASSSYGGRAEEQY

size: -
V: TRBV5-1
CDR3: ASSPGQGGAGNTEAF

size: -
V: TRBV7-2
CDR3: ASSNRTSRETQY

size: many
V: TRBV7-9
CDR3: ASSNPGFTNEKLF

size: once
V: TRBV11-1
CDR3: ASRPGKRSDTQY

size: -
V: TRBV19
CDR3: ASSFRTGGRNRRPTQY

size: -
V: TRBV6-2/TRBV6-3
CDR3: ASSPYDRGQGQPQH

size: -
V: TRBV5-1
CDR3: ASSLGQVHTGELF

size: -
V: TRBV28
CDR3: ASAATGPMAQY

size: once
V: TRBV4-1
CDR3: ASSQDLSGGRGETQY

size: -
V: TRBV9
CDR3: ASSDLDRPNEKLF

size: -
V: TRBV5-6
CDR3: ASSFGRERNTIY

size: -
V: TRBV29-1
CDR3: SVGTLGNTEAF

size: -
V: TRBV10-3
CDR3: AISDRGQGTDTQY

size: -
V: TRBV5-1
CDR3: ASSLGTVTHNEQF

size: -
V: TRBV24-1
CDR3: ATSDGDWEFNQPQH

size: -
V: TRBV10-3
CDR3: AISSGREPGYT

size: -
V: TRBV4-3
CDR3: ASSQSRTGPNYGYT

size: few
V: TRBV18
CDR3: ASSPPLDRYQETQY